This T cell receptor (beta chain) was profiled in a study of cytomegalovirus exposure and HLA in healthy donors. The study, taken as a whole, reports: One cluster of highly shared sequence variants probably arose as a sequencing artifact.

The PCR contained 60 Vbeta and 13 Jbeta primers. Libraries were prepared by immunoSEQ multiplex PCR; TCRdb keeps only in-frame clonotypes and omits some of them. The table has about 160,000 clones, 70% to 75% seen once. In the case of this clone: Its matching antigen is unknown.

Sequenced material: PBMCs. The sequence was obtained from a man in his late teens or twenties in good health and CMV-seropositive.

Written as DNA, the CDR3 is TGTGCCAGCAGCGAAGGGGGGGGAGAAAAACTGTTTTTT. Protein sequence: CASSEGGGEKLFF. This sequence joins TRBV5-6 and TRBJ1-4, with D possibly being TRBD1 (6 bases). The CDR3 runs to 13 residues. The germline V and J ends were trimmed by 4 bases and 8 bases, with 12 bases remaining between them. Germline CDR1 SGHDT, CDR2 YYEEEE. Using reference TRBV5-6 and TRBJ1-4 for the parts outside the CDR3, the full variable domain is DAGVTQSPTHLIKTRGQQVTLRCSPKSGHDTVSWYQQALGQGPQFIFQYYEEEERQRGNFPDRFSGHQFPNYSSELNVNALLLGDSALYLCASSEGGGEKLFFGSGTQLSVL.